The 12 T cell receptor beta chains presented below share a single source sample, sequenced in a study of T cells in Graves' hyperthyroidism and ophthalmopathy. RNA transcripts served as the template for amplifying TCR beta CDR3 regions. Researchers ran a first-round RT-PCR on the TCR CDR3 using the HTBI primer set. MiXCR was run by TCRdb on the multiplex PCR reads, yielding one entry per CDR3 protein. The repertoire holds under 700,000 distinct CDR3 sequences, with about a sixth as singletons. The sample taken for sequencing was blood. The receptor set was obtained from a woman aged 18-29 years with Graves' hyperthyroidism.

The rearrangement joins TRBV7-9 to TRBJ2-1; a weak D match, TRBD2 (6 bases). Germline CDR1 SEHNR, CDR2 FQNEAQ (reference sequence). CDR3 length: 12 amino acids. Between the trimmed V and J ends, which lost 11 bases and 3 bases, there was a span of 11 bases. The CDR3 reads CAGDSGYNEQFF. The CDR3 DNA reads TGTGCCGGGGATAGCGGCTACAATGAGCAGTTCTTC.

This clonotype was counted ten times or more. The V call is TRBV12-3 or TRBV12-4, the J call TRBJ2-7; D call uncertain. This CDR3 comprises 13 residues. V was cut by 3 bases and J by 6 bases, with 12 bases left in between. This chain's CDR3 is CASSLATRLEQYF. The CDR3 DNA reads as TGTGCCAGCAGTTTGGCCACTCGGCTCGAGCAGTACTTC.

This clonotype was found a few times. This may arise from a read error, as a much more abundant clone is one base away. The V gene is TRBV11-2, the J gene TRBJ2-7, with D maybe TRBD1 (5 bases). CDR3 length equals 15 residues. Looked up from germline, CDR1 is SGHAT and CDR2 is FQNNGV. CDR3 sequence reads: CASSLWTTEASERYF. The CDR3 DNA reads as TGTGCCAGCAGCTTATGGACGACAGAGGCCTCCGAGCGGTACTTC.

This clonotype appeared many times. V and J are TRBV7-9 and TRBJ1-1, with D unresolved. The germline CDR1 and CDR2 sequences are SEHNR and FQNEAQ (reference sequence). The CDR3 contains 13 residues. Trimming took 1 base from V and 5 from J, leaving 8 bases between them. CDR3 in amino acids: CASSLDLGTEAFF. CDR3 DNA: TGTGCCAGCAGCTTAGATCTGGGGACTGAAGCTTTCTTT.

This clonotype has a count of ten or more. The chain employs TRBV20-1 and TRBJ2-5, with 10 bases fitting TRBD2. The CDR3 sequence is 13 residues long. Germline assignment: CDR1 DFQATT and CDR2 SNEGSKA (reference sequence). J lost 2 bases, V lost 6 bases, and 3 bases had no gene match. The CDR3 sequence is CSAILAGQETQYF. CDR3 coding DNA: TGCAGTGCCATACTAGCGGGACAAGAGACCCAGTACTTC.

J is TRBJ2-5 and V is TRBV4-2; D remains ambiguous. The germline V gene encodes CDR1 LGHNA and CDR2 YNFKEQ. V lost 1 base and J lost 2, with 11 bases in between. The CDR3 is 15 residues long. In DNA, the CDR3 is TGTGCCAGCAGCCAAGCAACACTCGAGCAAGAGACCCAGTACTTC. Translation: CASSQATLEQETQYF.

The CDR3 region has the DNA TGTGCCAGCAGCTTAGTTGGGACTAAGAACACCGGGGAGCTGTTTTTT. This gives the protein CASSLVGTKNTGELFF. V and J are TRBV7-2 and TRBJ2-2; TRBD2 matches 7 bases. J lost 1 base, V lost 1 base, and 3 bases had no gene match. Germline V gene lookup returns CDR1 SGHTA and CDR2 FQGNSA. This CDR3 has 16 amino acids. Variable domain in full (rest from reference TRBV7-2 and TRBJ2-2): GAGVSQSPSNKVTEKGKDVELRCDPISGHTALYWYRQSLGQGLEFLIYFQGNSAPDKSGLPSDRFSAERTGGSVSTLTIQRTQQEDSAVYLCASSLVGTKNTGELFFGEGSRLTVL.

This clonotype was seen just once. J is TRBJ2-1 and V is TRBV5-1; 11 bases match TRBD2. The ends lost 4 bases at V and 0 bases at J; junction bases unmatched: 6. This CDR3 spans 17 amino acids. Germline V gene sequence: CDR1 SGHRS, CDR2 YFSETQ. As DNA, the CDR3 is TGCGCCAGCAGCAAGGGACTAGCGGAGGTCTCCTACAATGAGCAGTTCTTC. Translated: CASSKGLAEVSYNEQFF. Supplemented by reference TRBV5-1 and TRBJ2-1, the full variable domain reads KAGVTQTPRYLIKTRGQQVTLSCSPISGHRSVSWYQQTPGQGLQFLFEYFSETQRNKGNFPGRFSGRQFSNSRSEMNVSTLELGDSALYLCASSKGLAEVSYNEQFFGPGTRLTVL.

This chain joins TRBV20-1 and TRBJ1-2, with 7 bases aligning to TRBD1. The CDR3 covers 18 residues. Per germline, CDR1 DFQATT and CDR2 SNEGSKA (reference sequence). The ends lost 0 bases at V and 0 bases at J; junction bases unmatched: 13. The CDR3 region has the DNA TGCAGTGCTAGAGATCGGCGCGCGAGTCAGGGGGCTAACTATGGCTACACCTTC. The encoded protein is CSARDRRASQGANYGYTF.

V is TRBV6-4 and J is TRBJ2-3, with 14 bases that match TRBD2. Germline V gives CDR1 MRHNA, CDR2 SNTAGT. CDR3 length: 17 amino acids. V lost 6 bases to trimming and J lost 5 bases; unmatched junction nucleotides: 10. CDR3 amino acids: CASSPGLAGAGEDTQYF. As DNA, the CDR3 is TGTGCCAGCAGCCCGGGACTAGCGGGAGCGGGGGAAGATACGCAGTATTTT.

The CDR3 nucleotides are TGTGCCAGCAGTTACTCGAGTGGTCCCCTCCACTTT. It encodes CASSYSSGPLHF. The chain is built from TRBV13 and TRBJ1-6, with D hard to call. This CDR3 has 12 amino acids. CDR1 is PRHDT, CDR2 FYEKMQ, per germline (reference sequence). V lost 6 bases and J lost 13, with 13 bases in between.

This clonotype has more than one count but fewer than ten. The chain employs TRBV6-5 and TRBJ2-5; D unresolved. The length of the CDR3 is 16 residues. Trimming removed 0 bases at V and 5 bases at J, with 16 bases between. Looked up from germline, CDR1 is MNHEY and CDR2 is SVGAGI. The CDR3 DNA is TGTGCCAGCAGTTACTCGAATGTAATGGGTTTGGAGACCCAGTACTTC. It is translated as CASSYSNVMGLETQYF.